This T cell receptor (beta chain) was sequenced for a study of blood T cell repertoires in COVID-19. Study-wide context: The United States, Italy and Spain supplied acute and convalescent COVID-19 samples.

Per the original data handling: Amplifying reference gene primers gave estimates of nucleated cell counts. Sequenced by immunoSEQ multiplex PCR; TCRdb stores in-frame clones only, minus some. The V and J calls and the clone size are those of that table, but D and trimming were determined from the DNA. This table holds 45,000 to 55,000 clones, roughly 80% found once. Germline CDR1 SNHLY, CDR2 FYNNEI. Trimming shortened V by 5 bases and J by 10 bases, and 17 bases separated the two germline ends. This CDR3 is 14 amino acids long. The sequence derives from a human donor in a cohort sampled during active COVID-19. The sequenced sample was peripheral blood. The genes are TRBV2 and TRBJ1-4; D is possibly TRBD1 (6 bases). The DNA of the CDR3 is TGTGCCAGCAGTCGGCTGGACAGCCTTGGAAAACTGTTTTTT. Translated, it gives CASSRLDSLGKLFF.